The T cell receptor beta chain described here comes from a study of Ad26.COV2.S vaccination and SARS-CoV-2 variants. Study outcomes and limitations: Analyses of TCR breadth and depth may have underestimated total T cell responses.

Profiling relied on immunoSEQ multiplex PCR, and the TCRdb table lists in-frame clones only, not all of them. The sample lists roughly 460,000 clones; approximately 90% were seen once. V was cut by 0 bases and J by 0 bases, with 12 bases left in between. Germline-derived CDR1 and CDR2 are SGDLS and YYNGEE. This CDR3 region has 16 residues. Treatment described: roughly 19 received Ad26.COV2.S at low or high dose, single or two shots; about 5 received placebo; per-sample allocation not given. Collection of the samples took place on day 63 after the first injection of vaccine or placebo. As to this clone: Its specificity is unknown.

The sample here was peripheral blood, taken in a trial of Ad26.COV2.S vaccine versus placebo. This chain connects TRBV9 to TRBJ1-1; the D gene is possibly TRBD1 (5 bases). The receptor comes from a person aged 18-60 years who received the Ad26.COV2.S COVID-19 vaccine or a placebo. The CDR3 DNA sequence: TGTGCCAGCAGCGTAGGCGCCGACAGATTGAACACTGAAGCTTTCTTT. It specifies CASSVGADRLNTEAFF.